These T cell receptor beta chains were read from a single sample in a study of identical twins. TCRdb re-called the 5' RACE reads through MiXCR, storing one row per CDR3 protein. Here the sample spans about 550,000 distinct CDR3 sequences, 20% to 25% being singletons. The same specimen was also included in a second study, on yellow fever vaccine responses in identical twins.

Sequencing input: CD4+ T cells sorted from blood. Receptors originate from a woman aged 18-30 years in good health. The CDR3 runs from the conserved cysteine through the conserved F or W. The order of the fields is V gene, J gene, CDR3 protein.

v_call: TRBV5-5
j_call: TRBJ1-2
cdr3_aa: CASSSPGQGNYGYTF

v_call: TRBV5-1
j_call: TRBJ2-3
cdr3_aa: CASQTGFSTDTQYF

v_call: TRBV21-1
j_call: TRBJ2-3
cdr3_aa: CASSTLGKPCGADTQYF

v_call: TRBV18
j_call: TRBJ2-1
cdr3_aa: CASSPLEPYNEQFF

v_call: TRBV24-1
j_call: TRBJ2-3
cdr3_aa: CATSGWVDTQYF

v_call: TRBV6-1
j_call: TRBJ2-3
cdr3_aa: CASRSGSWVDTQYF

v_call: TRBV28
j_call: TRBJ2-7
cdr3_aa: CASSSSFPGLVVYEQYF

v_call: TRBV19
j_call: TRBJ2-2
cdr3_aa: CASSIQAGELFF

v_call: TRBV5-1
j_call: TRBJ2-7
cdr3_aa: CASSLIRGSSSYEQYF

v_call: TRBV7-9
j_call: TRBJ2-7
cdr3_aa: CASSLADRGSYEQYF

v_call: TRBV5-1
j_call: TRBJ2-3
cdr3_aa: CASKPHSTDTQYF

v_call: TRBV6-1
j_call: TRBJ2-6
cdr3_aa: CASPSGAKSTGANVLTF

v_call: TRBV12-3/TRBV12-4
j_call: TRBJ2-1
cdr3_aa: CASSFQSSNSYNEQFF

v_call: TRBV12-3/TRBV12-4
j_call: TRBJ2-1
cdr3_aa: CASSPRSWNEQFF

v_call: TRBV9
j_call: TRBJ2-2
cdr3_aa: CASSETGGANTGELFF

v_call: TRBV20-1
j_call: TRBJ1-5
cdr3_aa: CSASYESNQPQHF

v_call: TRBV9
j_call: TRBJ1-1
cdr3_aa: CASSVAGQGWTEAFF